This T cell receptor (beta chain) comes out of a study of T cells expressing NK-cell markers. Study context: Just one sequenced donor of eight was HCMV-seronegative, while seven were seropositive. Notes on the study in general: About six of the donors carried dominant NKG2C+ clonotypes that took up roughly 1.0-7.5% of their CD8+ T cells. Once again these clonotypes came out on top in the CD3+CD56-NKG2C+ fraction of a few donors.

This CDR3 spans 14 amino acids. Concerning this clonotype: What it recognizes is unknown.

UMIs accompanied the 5'RACE template switching by which TCR beta cDNA was made. From the 5' RACE reads, TCRdb lists one entry per CDR3 protein and no DNA. This table holds about 260,000 distinct CDR3 sequences. The sample comprised blood T cells: a sorted CD56 or NKG2C T cell subset, CD4+ or CD8+ T cells, or bulk PBMC T cells (not recorded which). This chain joins TRBV12-3 or TRBV12-4 and TRBJ1-4; without DNA, the TCRdb call of TRBD1 cannot be checked. This receptor was obtained from a woman aged 18-70 years in good health. CDR3 loop: CASSLRKGTEKLFF.